Listed below are T cell receptor beta chains from one sample, sequenced in a study of immune evolution from preneoplasia to lung adenocarcinoma. Here immunoSEQ multiplex PCR was the method, and the copy in TCRdb shows in-frame clones only, minus some. The table lists about 2,500 clones, about four fifths of them singletons, with about 3.5% in the top ten. Source material: FFPE adjacent normal lung tissue. The receptors were gathered from a person of 80 years or more with lung adenocarcinoma. CDR3s include the opening cysteine and the closing phenylalanine or tryptophan. D genes are given only for firm matches. Some rows have no size entry. The others give once, few or many, or a class for an expanded clone.

CDR3 length	V gene	D gene	clone size	J gene	CDR3 DNA	CDR3 protein
14	TRBV7-9	NA	NA	TRBJ2-7	TGTGCCAGCAGCTTAGATCTGGGCCACTACGAGCAGTACTTC	CASSLDLGHYEQYF
16	TRBV5-1	NA	NA	TRBJ2-2	TGCGCCAGCAGCTTGGCAGGGGGGGCCAACACCGGGGAGCTGTTTTTT	CASSLAGGANTGELFF
19	TRBV5-1	NA	NA	TRBJ2-7	TGCGCCAGCAGCCCGTTCCCCCCCAGGCGAAGCGAAGGGGAGAGCGAGCAGTACTTC	CASSPFPPRRSEGESEQYF
16	TRBV11-3	NA	few	TRBJ2-1	TGTGCCAGCAGCTCCCCGGTCTCGGCGTCCTACAATGAGCAGTTCTTC	CASSSPVSASYNEQFF
16	TRBV11-2	NA	few	TRBJ1-2	TGTGCCAGCAGCGGCACCAAAACAAGCAGAACCTATGGCTACACCTTC	CASSGTKTSRTYGYTF
16	TRBV6-5	NA	once	TRBJ2-1	TGTGCCAGCAGTTACTCTAGGGTGCTGGCCAACAATGAGCAGTTCTTC	CASSYSRVLANNEQFF
18	TRBV4-2	NA	NA	TRBJ1-4	TGTGCCAGCAGCCAAGAGTGGTTTTGGGGTACGACTAATGAAAAACTGTTTTTT	CASSQEWFWGTTNEKLFF
15	TRBV7-9	NA	NA	TRBJ2-3	TGTGCCAGCAGCCAGGACAGAAACTCGGCAGATACGCAGTATTTT	CASSQDRNSADTQYF
13	TRBV2	NA	NA	TRBJ2-1	TGTGCCAGCAGGCAGGGGACCTACAATGAGCAGTTCTTC	CASRQGTYNEQFF
15	TRBV11-2	TRBD1	NA	TRBJ2-2	TGTGCCAGCAGACCCGGGACAGACCCATTGGGGGAGCTGTTTTTT	CASRPGTDPLGELFF
12	TRBV28	NA	NA	TRBJ1-2	TGTGCCAGCACCAGGGACATCTATGGCTACACCTTC	CASTRDIYGYTF
13	TRBV7-3	NA	NA	TRBJ1-2	TGTGCCAGCAGCCTGGGGACGGGGTATGGCTACACCTTC	CASSLGTGYGYTF
11	TRBV28	NA	once	TRBJ2-7	TGTGCCAGCAGCGTCTTGGACGAGCAGTACTTC	CASSVLDEQYF
16	TRBV7-9	NA	NA	TRBJ1-3	TGTGCCAGCAGCACCGCGGACAGCTTCTCTGGAAACACCATATATTTT	CASSTADSFSGNTIYF
16	TRBV28	TRBD1	few	TRBJ2-5	TGTGCCAGCAGATACAGGACAGGAGCCTTCCAAGAGACCCAGTACTTC	CASRYRTGAFQETQYF
13	TRBV7-7	NA	NA	TRBJ2-2	TGTGCTAGCAGCACTACTAGCATGGGGGAGCTGTTTTTT	CASSTTSMGELFF
12	TRBV29-1	NA	NA	TRBJ2-3	TGCAGCGTGGACGAAAGCACAGATACGCAGTATTTT	CSVDESTDTQYF